The clone carrying this T cell receptor beta chain was seen a handful of times. Its target is unknown. The sample is drawn from a study of T-cell reconstitution after alpha-beta-depleted transplantation in children. Unique molecular identifiers were incorporated during preparation of the TCRbeta library. A single record per CDR3 protein comes from TCRdb applying MiXCR to the PCR reads. This table has around 370,000 distinct CDR3 sequences, 15% to 20% appearing once. V lost 8 bases to trimming and J lost 3 bases, with 17 bases between them. Germline V lookup: CDR1 MNHEY, CDR2 SVGEGT. The length of the CDR3 is 14 residues. Findings of the study overall: Expanded clones from the graft, numbering several hundred, reportedly supplied alpha-beta T cells about two months after transplant. In some patients, recipient T cells and intrathymic progenitors surviving conditioning explained high day-60 diversity.

This chain uses TRBV6-2 or TRBV6-3 with TRBJ2-7; maybe TRBD2 (6 bases). The sequence came from a male patient between 2 and 15 years old who had a stem cell transplant for acute lymphoblastic leukemia, so the T cells may come from the graft donor. The starting material was PBMCs, mostly from graft donor cells, obtained 360 days after TCRalphabeta/CD19-depleted stem cell transplant. DNA of the CDR3: TGTGCCAGCTCCACCCGACTAGACGACTACGAGCAGTACTTC. Its translation: CASSTRLDDYEQYF.